This T cell receptor beta chain was identified in a study of blood T cell repertoires in COVID-19. About the study: PBMCs, B-cell-depleted T cells, or T cells were the source of the cDNA or gDNA that made up the material.

The CDR3 spans 16 residues. Trimming took off 0 bases at V and 7 bases at J, with 16 bases between the two ends. The germline V gene has CDR1 SGHRS and CDR2 YFSETQ. As originally analysed: Nucleated cell counts were estimated from reference gene primer amplification. TCRdb's copy holds only in-frame clones and misses some; the assay was immunoSEQ multiplex PCR. Clonal size and the V and J genes are those of that table, whereas D and trimming came from the DNA. The sample gives some 210,000 clones, approximately 85% of which show up once; about 8% is in the top ten. The sequenced sample was peripheral blood. The TCR comes from a woman aged 45-59 years with active or convalescent COVID-19. The chain links TRBV5-1 to TRBJ1-4; the D gene is possibly TRBD1 (6 bases). The CDR3 loop reads CASSLVSGGFGEKLFF. The CDR3 bases are TGCGCCAGCAGCTTGGTATCTGGGGGCTTTGGTGAAAAACTGTTTTTT.